The 17 T cell receptor beta chains below were found in one sample sequenced in a study of spatial heterogeneity in lung cancer. General study results and limits: Counts of expanded intratumoral alpha and beta TCRs tracked tumor mutation counts.

TCRdb re-called the 5' RACE reads with MiXCR, one entry per CDR3 protein. The sample consists of about 3,600 distinct CDR3 sequences, over 5.5% of them appearing once. Their cognate antigens are unknown. As to time point: sample taken at primary tumor resection. The sequenced sample was lung tumor tissue, obtained at surgery. The receptors derive from a female donor with early-stage non-small cell lung cancer.

Many counts were recorded for this clonotype. The rearrangement links TRBV11-2 to TRBJ2-1; 13 nucleotides align to TRBD2. J lost 8 bases, V lost 2 bases, and 6 bases had no gene match. CDR3 length: 16 amino acids. CDR1 SGHAT and CDR2 FQNNGV come from the germline V gene. The CDR3: CASSLTSGRAGYEQFF. Written as DNA, the CDR3 is TGTGCCAGCAGCTTAACTAGCGGGAGGGCCGGCTATGAGCAGTTCTTC.

Sample share makes this clonotype medium-sized. V is TRBV10-3 and J is TRBJ2-7; 11 bases fit TRBD2. Losses at the gene ends were 6 bases for V and 4 bases for J; bases not matched to a gene: 5. The length of the CDR3 is 14 residues. Germline V gene sequence: CDR1 ENHRY, CDR2 SYGVKD. This CDR3 is CAISILAGEYEQYF. In DNA form, the CDR3 reads TGTGCCATCAGCATACTAGCGGGAGAATACGAGCAGTACTTC.

This clonotype is medium-sized in the sample. CDR3 bases: TGTGCCAGCTCACCGAGAGTCAGGGGCGGCACCGGGGAGCTGTTTTTT. This sequence encodes CASSPRVRGGTGELFF. The V and J genes are TRBV18 and TRBJ2-2; the D gene is possibly TRBD1 (6 bases). Trimming took 3 bases from V and 4 from J, leaving 15 bases between them. CDR3 length equals 16 residues. Germline V gene lookup returns CDR1 KGHSH and CDR2 LQKENI. The full variable domain, rest sourced from reference TRBV18 and TRBJ2-2, is NAGVMQNPRHLVRRRGQEARLRCSPMKGHSHVYWYRQLPEEGLKFMVYLQKENIIDESGMPKERFSAEFPKEGPSILRIQQVVRGDSAAYFCASSPRVRGGTGELFFGEGSRLTVL.

Sample share makes this clonotype medium-sized. The chain is built from TRBV29-1 and TRBJ2-3; 9 bases align to TRBD1. Germline CDR1 is SQVTM and CDR2 is ANQGSEA. With 4 bases clipped from V and 6 bases from J, the junction kept 8 bases outside the gene matches. CDR3 length equals 14 residues. This CDR3 is CSVGHRGLKDTQYF. The CDR3 region has the DNA TGCAGCGTTGGGCACAGGGGGCTTAAGGATACGCAGTATTTT.

This clonotype was seen many times. The chain carries TRBV2 and TRBJ2-5, with 9 bases identical to TRBD1. This CDR3 has 13 residues. Trimming removed 6 bases from V and 2 bases from J; junction bases left unmatched: 1. Germline CDR1 is SNHLY and CDR2 is FYNNEI. CDR3 sequence: CASRGTGQETQYF. The DNA for the CDR3 is TGTGCCAGCAGAGGGACAGGGCAAGAGACCCAGTACTTC.

This clonotype is medium-sized (0.01 to 0.1%) by share. V usage is TRBV11-1 and J usage is TRBJ2-1; D ambiguous. CDR1 is SGHAT, CDR2 FQDESV, per germline (reference sequence). The CDR3 is 13 residues long. V gave up 0 bases and J gave up 6 bases, with 6 bases separating them. CDR3 DNA: TGTGCCAGCAGCTTAGCAGGCGGCAATGAGCAGTTCTTC. Translation: CASSLAGGNEQFF.

This clonotype was seen repeatedly, ten times or more. V usage is TRBV6-6 and J usage is TRBJ2-7; no reliable D call. The germline gives CDR1 MNHNY, CDR2 SVGAGI (reference sequence). CDR3 length: 14 residues. Trimming stripped 2 bases from V and 2 bases from J, with 10 bases between. CDR3 DNA: TGTGCCAGCAGTTACGGCCCCCAGGCCTACGAGCAGTACGTC. Amino acid sequence: CASSYGPQAYEQYV.

In its sample, this clonotype is medium-sized. V is TRBV7-3 and J is TRBJ2-3; the match to TRBD2 covers 9 bases. Germline trimming cut 5 bases from V and 4 bases from J; bases unmatched to any gene: 7. Germline V lookup: CDR1 SGHTA, CDR2 FQGTGA. This CDR3 is built from 15 residues. Here the CDR3 reads CASSPGTSRADTQYF. In DNA form, the CDR3 reads TGTGCCAGCAGCCCCGGGACTAGCCGTGCAGATACGCAGTATTTT.

This clonotype is labeled as medium-sized. This chain's CDR3 is CASSAGGEGYTF. In DNA form, the CDR3 reads TGTGCCAGCAGTGCAGGGGGCGAGGGCTACACCTTC. This chain uses TRBV28 with TRBJ1-2; 8 nucleotides agree with TRBD1. CDR1 is MDHEN, CDR2 SYDVKM, per germline. The ends lost 5 bases at V and 8 bases at J; junction bases unmatched: 4. The CDR3 length is 12 residues.

By share, this clonotype counts as medium-sized. This sequence joins TRBV12-3 or TRBV12-4 and TRBJ2-1; 9 bases fit TRBD2. V trimming: 7 bases; J trimming: 4 bases; junction bases outside the gene matches: 8. CDR3 length: 15 residues. CDR3 region: CASTTAGGFYNEQFF. The CDR3 DNA reads TGTGCCAGCACTACAGCGGGAGGATTTTACAATGAGCAGTTCTTC.

Within the sample, this clonotype is medium-sized. The chain joins TRBV7-2 to TRBJ2-7; D remains ambiguous. The length of the CDR3 is 13 residues. The V end lost 3 bases, the J end lost 5 bases, and 11 bases lay between the germline ends. Per germline, CDR1 SGHTA and CDR2 FQGNSA. As DNA, the CDR3 is TGTGCCAGCAGCTTGTCCCTTGATCACGAGCAGTACGTC. Amino acids: CASSLSLDHEQYV.

This clonotype qualifies as medium-sized. The chain carries TRBV29-1 and TRBJ2-7; tentatively, D is TRBD2 (6 bases). Trimming pared 4 bases from V and 6 bases from J, leaving 16 bases between. CDR3 size: 13 residues. Germline V gene lookup returns CDR1 SQVTM and CDR2 ANQGSEA. As DNA, the CDR3 is TGCAGCGTTGGCGGAGGGCTCGGTCGCGAGCAGTACTTC. It specifies CSVGGGLGREQYF.

Sample share makes this clonotype medium-sized. The chain combines TRBV20-1 with TRBJ2-1, with D perhaps TRBD1 or TRBD2 (7 bases each). From germline, CDR1 is DFQATT and CDR2 SNEGSKA (reference sequence). Trimming took 3 bases from V and 5 from J, leaving 11 bases between them. The CDR3 is 13 amino acids. This CDR3 reads CSARTGTNNEQFF. CDR3 sequence (DNA): TGCAGTGCTAGGACAGGGACTAACAATGAGCAGTTCTTC.

The V and J genes are TRBV5-1 and TRBJ2-2, with 8 bases that match TRBD2. The CDR3 is 15 residues long. Germline CDR1 and CDR2: SGHRS and YFSETQ. With 1 base clipped from V and 6 bases from J, the junction kept 5 bases outside the gene matches. CDR3 DNA sequence: TGCGCCAGCAGCTTGCTAGCGGGTGAACCCGGGGAGCTGTTTTTT. Amino acid sequence: CASSLLAGEPGELFF.

This clonotype qualifies as medium-sized. V usage is TRBV20-1 and J usage is TRBJ2-4; 9 bases align to TRBD1. Germline V gives CDR1 DFQATT, CDR2 SNEGSKA (reference sequence). The CDR3 has 14 amino acids. V trimming: 3 bases; J trimming: 7 bases; junction bases outside the gene matches: 7. The CDR3 reads CSARDPGQGNIQYF. The CDR3 DNA reads as TGCAGTGCTAGGGATCCGGGACAGGGCAACATTCAGTACTTC.

Relative to its sample, this clonotype is medium-sized. The J gene is TRBJ1-4, the V gene TRBV12-3 or TRBV12-4; a weak D match, TRBD1 (5 bases). This CDR3 comprises 19 residues. V dropped 1 base and J dropped 0 bases, with 18 bases sitting between them. The CDR3 sequence: CASSLEGTLGGSTNEKLFF. The CDR3 DNA sequence: TGTGCCAGCAGTTTAGAGGGGACTCTCGGCGGGTCAACTAATGAAAAACTGTTTTTT.

By its share, this clonotype is medium-sized. The V and J genes are TRBV6-5 and TRBJ1-1; 7 nucleotides agree with TRBD1. Germline lookup yields CDR1 MNHEY and CDR2 SVGAGI. V was clipped by 5 bases and J by 1 base; unmatched bases: 7. The CDR3 spans 15 residues. The chain's CDR3 is CASSKNRGANTEAFF. The CDR3 DNA is TGTGCCAGCAGTAAGAACAGGGGCGCGAACACTGAAGCTTTCTTT.